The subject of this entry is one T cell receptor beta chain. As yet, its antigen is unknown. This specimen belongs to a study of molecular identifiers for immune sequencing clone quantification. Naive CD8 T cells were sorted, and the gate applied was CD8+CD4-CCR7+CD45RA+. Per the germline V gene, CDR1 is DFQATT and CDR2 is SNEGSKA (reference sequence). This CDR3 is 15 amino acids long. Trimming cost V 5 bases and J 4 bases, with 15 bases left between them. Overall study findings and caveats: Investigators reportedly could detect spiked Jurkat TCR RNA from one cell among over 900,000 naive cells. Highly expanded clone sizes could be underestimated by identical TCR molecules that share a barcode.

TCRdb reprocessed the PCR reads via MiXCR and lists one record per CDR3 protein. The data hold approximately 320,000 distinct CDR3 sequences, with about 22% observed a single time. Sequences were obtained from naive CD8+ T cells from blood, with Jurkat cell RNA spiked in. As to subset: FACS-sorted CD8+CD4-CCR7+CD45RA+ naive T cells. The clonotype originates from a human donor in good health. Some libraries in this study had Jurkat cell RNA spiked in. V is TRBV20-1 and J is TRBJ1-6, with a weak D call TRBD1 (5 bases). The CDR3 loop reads CSAGEATDYNSPLHF. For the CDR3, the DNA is TGCAGTGCTGGGGAGGCGACAGATTATAATTCACCCCTCCACTTT.